This T cell receptor beta chain was observed in a study of blood T cell repertoires in COVID-19. The CDR3 runs 13 residues. The junction had 4 bases not matched to a gene; V was cut back by 6 bases and J by 4 bases. The germline gives CDR1 SNHLY, CDR2 FYNNEI. Profiling relied on immunoSEQ multiplex PCR, and the TCRdb table lists in-frame clones only, not all of them. The sample lists 180,000 or so clones; approximately 84% were seen once. The chain is built from TRBV2 and TRBJ1-2, with TRBD1 matching over 8 bases. The TCR sequence derives from a man aged 40-49 years who had recovered from COVID-19. The sequenced sample was peripheral blood. The CDR3 region is CASSEQGVYGYTF. In DNA form, the CDR3 reads TGTGCCAGCAGCGAACAGGGGGTCTATGGCTACACCTTC.